The following is a T cell receptor (beta chain) sequence with its context. This clonotype was detected ten times or more. This clone's antigen is unknown. Base qualities are not provided; no much larger clone lies one nucleotide away. The CDR3 runs 14 residues from the cysteine to the phenylalanine. Left in the record is the CDR3 DNA by itself, 42 bases read in frame from the first base. CDR1 SGHTA and CDR2 FQGNSA are derived from the germline V gene. V is shortened by 3 bases, J by 1 base, and the region joining them spans 10 bases. The sample belongs to a study of blood T cells in healthy people across ages (dated by TCRdb to about 2015). Describing the broader study: In model experiments, template switching captured roughly one uniquely barcoded TCR beta cDNA molecule for every two T cells. Using deep sequencing normalized with unique cDNA molecular identifiers, the study measured how TCR beta repertoire diversity changes with age. The donors were split into four age groups: young (average roughly 15 years), middle-aged (roughly 42), aged (approximately 59) and long-lived (under 90). To avoid experimental bias, donors of different ages were randomly spread across the sequencing lanes. Two additional independent replicas of 1 million unique cDNA reads from the same blood draw were analyzed for two donors (one aged 18 to 30 and one aged 80 or older).

General conclusions and limits of the study: Observed TCR beta diversity per million T cells fell roughly linearly with age, and a significant reduction was already apparent by age about 43. Compared with the aged group, the long-lived group had more naive CD4+ T cells, fewer expanded clones and increased TCR diversity, suggesting age selection. Observed TCR beta diversity correlated strongly with the percentage of naive T cells measured by flow cytometry. The CMV infection status of donors was not known, potentially confounding age-related changes in expanded clonotypes. Estimates of total diversity from one million sequenced T cells were regarded as lower bounds and underestimates. Bulk unsorted PBMC profiling prevented conclusive comparison of naive and antigen-experienced compartments.

The 40 or so donors, aged roughly 6 to 95 years, were systemically healthy Caucasian individuals from Russia. Each donor gave ten milliliters of peripheral blood, drawn into EDTA-treated Vacutainer tubes. PBMCs were isolated by Ficoll-Paque density-gradient centrifugation, with at least 6 million obtained per sample. Total RNA, at least 6 micrograms per sample, was extracted from PBMCs with Trizol reagent. For every donor, an aliquot of PBMCs went through flow cytometry to measure the percentages of naive CD45RAhigh/CD27high T cells. Library preparation used 5' RACE. TCRdb records Illumina HiSeq 2500 as the sequencer. The second PCR ran for about 6 to 11 cycles and used a J-beta primer mix along with a sample-barcoded 5' primer. A template-switch 5' adaptor carrying 12 random nucleotides introduced a unique molecular identifier onto each TCR beta cDNA molecule. Each sample yielded at least 2.5 million CDR3-containing paired-end reads. First-strand cDNA synthesis was performed from all RNA using the Mint cDNA synthesis kit, with priming by a TRBC-specific oligonucleotide. All cDNA was treated with uracil-DNA glycosylase and then went through a first 18-cycle PCR with the universal primers M1SS and BC2_uni_R. In the original analysis: Normalization of each sample was performed by random selection of 1 million high-quality reads, each carrying a distinct molecular identifier. Reads sharing molecular identifiers were discarded rather than binned into consensus sequences. CDR3 identification, clonotype clustering and error correction used MiTCR with a Q25 quality threshold and the strictest error-elimination algorithm. Lower-bound total TCR beta diversity was estimated with a nonparametric unseen species model using Euler transformation. The raw public data were reprocessed by TCRdb itself: fastp quality trimming at Q25, MiXCR clonotype calling, in-frame beta chains only. CDR3 protein duplicates are merged, each entry listing the most common genes and DNA. TCRdb's processing, not the authors', yielded these V and J calls. The sample includes about 690,000 distinct CDR3 sequences, with around 38% observed a single time. About 32% of the sample is in the top ten clones.

The sequence is built from TRBV7-2 and TRBJ2-7; the D gene remains uncertain. The source of this sequence is an elderly man in good health. Sequencing was performed on blood. Read as DNA, the sequence is TGTGCCAGCAGCTTCTCTAGTAATTCCTACGAGCAGTACTTC. The resulting protein is CASSFSSNSYEQYF.